This TCR beta chain was observed in a study of cytomegalovirus exposure and HLA in healthy donors. Overall study: Previous work identified 95 million to 140 million unique TCR beta sequences from around 180 million T cells.

Study-wide results and limits: Within an earlier analysis, most TCR beta V segments proved productive either about 90% or about 30% of the time.

The germline gives CDR1 LGHNA, CDR2 YSLEER. The V and J ends lost 0 bases and 3 bases respectively, with 9 bases between them. This CDR3 is built from 15 residues. Amplification used 60 Vbeta primers and 13 Jbeta primers. The table came from immunoSEQ multiplex PCR; TCRdb's copy has only in-frame clones and leaves some out. The sample shows over 130,000 clones, around 66% of them seen only once. This clone is a singleton in its sample. Its matching antigen is unknown. It was healthy bone marrow donors who served as donors. Sequenced material: PBMCs. This receptor was taken from a woman aged 55-69 years in good health and CMV-seronegative. The gene calls are TRBV4-3 and TRBJ2-1, with D possibly TRBD2 on 5 matching bases. Here the CDR3 DNA reads TGCGCCAGCAGCCAAGACGCTAGCCTCTACAATGAGCAGTTCTTC. Its translation: CASSQDASLYNEQFF.